Sequencing of this T cell receptor (beta chain) was carried out in a study of blood T cell repertoires in COVID-19 (dated by TCRdb to 2020 to 2021). Some background on the complete study: Collaborator samples came from the United States, Italy and Spain and covered acute and convalescent phases of COVID-19. The prospective study material was composed of cDNA or gDNA derived from T cells, B-cell-depleted T cells, or PBMCs. Deeply sampled blood TCRbeta repertoires from subjects exposed to, actively infected with, or recovered from COVID-19 were included in the dataset. The repertoires were released in a freely available public database intended as a resource for research on the immune response to SARS-CoV-2. Samples were obtained from the ongoing ImmuneRACE study (first 160 participants) and from some 1,300 subjects provided by 6 global collaborators. Sample metadata almost always included a de-identified subject ID, COVID-19 status, age in years and sex. HLA class I and class II types, where available, came from metadata supplied by the sample provider rather than from assay-based typing. Overall results and qualifications from the work: How much clinical and demographic metadata was included differed by source and by participant, and the metadata was provided uncurated.

This clone appeared once. This clone's antigen is unknown. The input lacks base qualities; no much larger clone sits a single base away. Enrolling through a virtual design, the prospective study's participants ranged in age from roughly 18 to 100 years and lived across roughly 23 United States geographic areas. In the prospective study, cohorts were assigned on the basis of participant-reported clinical history obtained from a screening survey and a study questionnaire. In the prospective study, whole blood, serum and a nasopharyngeal or oropharyngeal swab were collected from each participant by mobile phlebotomists. Participants in the prospective study had the option to provide additional blood draws and questionnaires over an approximately two-month period. Prospective study blood samples were shipped either frozen or at room temperature before DNA extraction. V is cut by 5 bases and J by 7 bases, and the space between the germline ends is 14 bases. Its CDR3 holds 13 amino acids, cysteine through phenylalanine. Left in the record is the CDR3 DNA by itself, 39 bases read in frame from the first base. CDR1 and CDR2, looked up from the germline V gene (reference sequence), are SGHNT and YYREEE.

The immunoSEQ Assay, a bias-controlled multiplex PCR, was used to amplify TCRbeta CDR3 regions from genomic DNA. The original methods were these. Within the assay, amplification of reference gene primers was used to estimate how many nucleated cells each sample contained. To quantify the absolute abundance of each unique TCRbeta CDR3 rearrangement, sequence reads were collapsed and filtered. For each sample, productive Simpson clonality was calculated as the square root of Simpson's diversity index across productive rearrangements. The source is immuneACCESS, and TCRdb retained only in-frame sequences with V and J called. Part of the clones is not carried over; for the studies checked, unresolved V genes explain less than half of this, and the remainder is unexplained. The D gene and trimming were derived from the DNA, and the V and J assignments and clone size from that table. The sample table lists roughly 260,000 clones, about 85% of them with a count of one. About 6.3% of the sample is taken by the ten largest.

The chain is assembled from TRBV5-4 and TRBJ2-3; TRBD2 is a possible D gene, resting on 5 matching bases. Sequenced material: PBMCs or T cells enriched from blood (not recorded which). The origin of this receptor is a woman younger than 45 with acute COVID-19. The nucleotides read TGTGCCAGCAGTCCTCCGGGGATAAATACGCAGTATTTT. It specifies CASSPPGINTQYF.